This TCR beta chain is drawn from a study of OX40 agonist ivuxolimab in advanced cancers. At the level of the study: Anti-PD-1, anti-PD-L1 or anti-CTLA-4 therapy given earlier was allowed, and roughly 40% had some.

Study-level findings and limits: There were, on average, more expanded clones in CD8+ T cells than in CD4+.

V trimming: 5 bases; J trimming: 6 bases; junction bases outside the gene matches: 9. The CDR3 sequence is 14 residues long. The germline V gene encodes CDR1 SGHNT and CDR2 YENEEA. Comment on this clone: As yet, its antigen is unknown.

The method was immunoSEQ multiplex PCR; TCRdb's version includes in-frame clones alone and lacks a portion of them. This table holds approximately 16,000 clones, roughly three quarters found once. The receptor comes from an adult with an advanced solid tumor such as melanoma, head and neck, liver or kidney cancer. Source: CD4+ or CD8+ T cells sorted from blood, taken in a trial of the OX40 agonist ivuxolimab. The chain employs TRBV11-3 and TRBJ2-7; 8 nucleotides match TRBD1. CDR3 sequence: CASSLGTGEFEQYF. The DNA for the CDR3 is TGTGCCAGCAGCCTCGGGACAGGCGAGTTCGAGCAGTACTTC.